This TCR beta chain appears in the sequencing data of a study of T cells in Graves' hyperthyroidism and ophthalmopathy. Turning to the study itself: Peripheral blood was obtained at initial diagnosis, preceding any treatment. General study findings and limits: Within blood appeared most thyroid clonotypes that had expanded above 0.001.

This clonotype was recorded a few times. Its antigen is as yet unknown. The CDR3 extends over 14 amino acids. Germline trimming cut 5 bases from V and 2 bases from J; bases unmatched to any gene: 4. The germline gives CDR1 LGHNT, CDR2 FRNRAP. Amplification yielded TCR beta CDR3 regions, with RNA transcripts as the source. A set of HTBI primers served as the primers for a first-round RT-PCR of the TCR CDR3. TCRdb recomputed calls from the multiplex PCR reads with MiXCR, one row per CDR3 protein. The sample includes around 350,000 distinct CDR3 sequences, about 13% of them seen just once. The TCR sequence derives from a woman under 30 with Graves' hyperthyroidism. This sequence joins TRBV12-5 and TRBJ2-5, with 8 bases that match TRBD1. Sequenced material: blood. The DNA of the CDR3 is TGTGCTAGTGGTCCAGGACAGGGACAAGAGACCCAGTACTTC. Translating gives CASGPGQGQETQYF.